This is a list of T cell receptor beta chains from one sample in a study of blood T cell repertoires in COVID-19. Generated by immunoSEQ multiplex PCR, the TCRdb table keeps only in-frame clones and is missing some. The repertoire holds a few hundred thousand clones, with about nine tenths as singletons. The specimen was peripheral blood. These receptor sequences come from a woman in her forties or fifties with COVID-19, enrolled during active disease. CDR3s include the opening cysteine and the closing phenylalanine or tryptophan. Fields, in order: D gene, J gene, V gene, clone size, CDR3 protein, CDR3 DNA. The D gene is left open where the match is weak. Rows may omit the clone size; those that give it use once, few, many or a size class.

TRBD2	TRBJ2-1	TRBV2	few	CASSFPLVGTSAAIEQFF	TGTGCCAGCAGTTTCCCCCTCGTAGGGACTAGTGCCGCCATTGAGCAGTTCTTC
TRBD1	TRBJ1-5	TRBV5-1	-	CASSTGQGGQPQHF	TGCGCCAGCAGCACCGGACAGGGTGGCCAGCCCCAGCATTTT
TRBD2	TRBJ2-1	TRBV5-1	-	CASSWGTSGSYNEQFF	TGCGCCAGCAGCTGGGGGACTAGCGGCTCCTACAATGAGCAGTTCTTC
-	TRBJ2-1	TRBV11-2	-	CASSRQAYNEQFF	TGTGCCAGCAGCCGACAGGCTTACAATGAGCAGTTCTTC
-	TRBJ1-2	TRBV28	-	CASSYYGRGSDYGYTF	TGTGCCAGCAGTTACTACGGACGCGGGTCTGACTATGGCTACACCTTC
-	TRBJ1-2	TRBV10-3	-	CAIKGGEADYGYTF	TGTGCCATCAAGGGGGGGGAGGCCGACTATGGCTACACCTTC
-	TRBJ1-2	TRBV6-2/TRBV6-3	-	CASSYGLGRIF	TGTGCCAGCAGTTACGGCCTGGGGCGGATATTC
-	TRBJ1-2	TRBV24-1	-	CATSTQGLGYGYTF	TGTGCCACCAGCACACAGGGCCTTGGCTATGGCTACACCTTC
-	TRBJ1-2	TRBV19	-	CATHGPSNYGYTF	TGTGCCACCCATGGGCCGTCTAACTATGGCTACACCTTC
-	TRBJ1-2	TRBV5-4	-	CASSLGLGNKLNGYTF	TGTGCCAGCAGCTTGGGACTAGGAAATAAACTGAATGGCTACACCTTC
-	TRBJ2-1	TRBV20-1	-	CSASRSASYNEQFF	TGCAGTGCCAGTCGGTCCGCGAGCTACAATGAGCAGTTCTTC
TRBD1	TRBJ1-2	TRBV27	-	CASSSWVAGGSYYGYTF	TGTGCCAGCAGTTCGTGGGTGGCAGGGGGCAGCTACTATGGCTACACCTTC
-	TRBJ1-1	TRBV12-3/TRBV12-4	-	CASSSRGGEAFF	TGTGCCAGCAGTTCTCGAGGGGGTGAAGCTTTCTTT
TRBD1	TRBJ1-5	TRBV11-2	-	CASSSGQRNQPQHF	TGTGCCAGCAGCTCGGGACAGCGCAATCAGCCCCAGCATTTT
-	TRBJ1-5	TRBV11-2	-	CASSLDPTGNQPQHF	TGTGCCAGCAGCTTAGATCCTACAGGGAATCAGCCCCAGCATTTT
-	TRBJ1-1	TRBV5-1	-	CARDTTNTEAFF	TGCGCCAGAGATACTACTAACACTGAAGCTTTCTTT
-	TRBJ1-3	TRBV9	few	CASSPLGSGNTIYF	TGTGCCAGCAGCCCACTAGGCTCTGGAAACACCATATATTTT
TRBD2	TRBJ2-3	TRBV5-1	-	CASSPRASGSLTDTQYF	TGCGCCAGCAGTCCCCGGGCTAGCGGGTCCTTAACAGATACGCAGTATTTT
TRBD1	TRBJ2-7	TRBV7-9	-	CASSHSGTGFYEQYF	TGTGCCAGCAGCCACTCCGGGACAGGGTTCTACGAGCAGTACTTC
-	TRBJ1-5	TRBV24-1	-	CATSDRGQSEVQPQHF	TGTGCCACCAGTGATCGCGGACAGTCGGAGGTACAGCCCCAGCATTTT
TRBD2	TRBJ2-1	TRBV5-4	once	CASTRYGGRGNEQFF	TGTGCCAGCACCCGGTATGGCGGGAGAGGCAATGAGCAGTTCTTC
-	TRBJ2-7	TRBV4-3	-	CASSLRGGGNEQYF	TGCGCCAGCAGCCTAAGAGGTGGGGGGAACGAGCAGTACTTC
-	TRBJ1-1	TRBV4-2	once	CASSQDSRAVSFF	TGTGCCAGCAGCCAAGATTCCAGGGCTGTGTCTTTCTTT
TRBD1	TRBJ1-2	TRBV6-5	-	CASSYSDRGYGYTF	TGTGCCAGCAGTTACTCGGACAGGGGTTATGGCTACACCTTC
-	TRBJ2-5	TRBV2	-	CASSEAGTNQETQYF	TGTGCCAGCAGTGAAGCGGGGACAAATCAAGAGACCCAGTACTTC
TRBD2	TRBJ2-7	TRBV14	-	CASSRRTWTSGTYEQYF	TGTGCCAGCAGCCGACGAACTTGGACTAGCGGGACCTACGAGCAGTACTTC
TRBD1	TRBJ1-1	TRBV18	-	CASSPGTGTIMNTEAFF	TGTGCCAGCTCACCCGGGACAGGCACCATAATGAACACTGAAGCTTTCTTT
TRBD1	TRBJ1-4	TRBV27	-	CASSSGGRGEKLFF	TGTGCCAGCAGTTCAGGGGGGCGCGGGGAAAAACTGTTTTTT
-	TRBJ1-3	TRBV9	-	CASSRLTLTGNTIYF	TGTGCCAGCAGCCGCCTAACTCTAACTGGAAACACCATATATTTT
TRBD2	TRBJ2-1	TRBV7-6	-	CASSSWAAGVSNEQFF	TGTGCCAGCAGCTCGTGGGCGGCGGGAGTCTCCAATGAGCAGTTCTTC
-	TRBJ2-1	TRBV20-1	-	CSASDRTSYNEQFF	TGCAGTGCTAGTGACAGGACTTCCTACAATGAGCAGTTCTTC
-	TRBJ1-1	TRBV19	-	CASEALVNTEAFF	TGTGCCAGCGAGGCACTTGTGAACACTGAAGCTTTCTTT
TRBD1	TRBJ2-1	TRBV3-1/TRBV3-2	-	CASGYRGEQFF	TGTGCCAGCGGGTACAGGGGTGAGCAGTTCTTC
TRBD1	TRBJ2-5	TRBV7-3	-	CASSRQPGQGAQETQYF	TGTGCCAGCAGCCGACAACCGGGACAGGGGGCACAAGAGACCCAGTACTTC
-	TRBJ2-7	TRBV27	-	CASSLSSGFSYEQYF	TGTGCCAGCAGTTTATCTTCAGGTTTCTCCTACGAGCAGTACTTC
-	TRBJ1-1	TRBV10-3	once	CAISESQTVNTEAFF	TGTGCCATCAGTGAGTCCCAGACAGTGAACACTGAAGCTTTCTTT
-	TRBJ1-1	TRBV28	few	CASSSSTGGKTEAFF	-
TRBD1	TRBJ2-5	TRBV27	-	CASRGTGMVETQYF	TGTGCCAGCAGGGGGACAGGGATGGTGGAGACCCAGTACTTC
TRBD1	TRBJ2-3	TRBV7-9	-	CASQDRLSTDTQYF	TGTGCCAGCCAGGACAGGTTGAGCACAGATACGCAGTATTTT
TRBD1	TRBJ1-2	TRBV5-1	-	CASRRDSDYGYTF	TGCGCCAGCAGGAGGGACAGTGACTATGGCTACACCTTC
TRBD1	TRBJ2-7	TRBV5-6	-	CASKKTGTGSYEQYF	TGTGCCAGCAAAAAAACCGGGACAGGGTCCTACGAGCAGTACTTC
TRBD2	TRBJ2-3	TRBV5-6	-	CASSPTGLAGADTQYF	TGTGCCAGCAGCCCCACGGGACTAGCGGGAGCGGATACGCAGTATTTT
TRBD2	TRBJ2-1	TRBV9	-	CASGGVAGETYNEQFF	TGTGCCAGCGGGGGGGTAGCGGGAGAGACCTACAATGAGCAGTTCTTC
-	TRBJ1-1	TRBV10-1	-	CASSDSTEAFF	TGCGCCAGCAGTGATAGCACTGAAGCTTTCTTT
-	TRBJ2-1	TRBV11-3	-	CASSLPGYNEQFF	TGTGCCAGCAGCTTACCGGGCTACAATGAGCAGTTCTTC
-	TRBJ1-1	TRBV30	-	CAWRAQGAAFF	TGTGCCTGGAGGGCACAGGGAGCGGCTTTCTTT
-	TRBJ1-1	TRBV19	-	CASSIASGQNTEAFF	TGTGCCAGTAGTATAGCTTCAGGCCAGAACACTGAAGCTTTCTTT
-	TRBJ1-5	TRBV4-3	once	CASSPSGYSNQPQHF	TGCGCCAGCAGCCCCTCAGGCTATAGCAATCAGCCCCAGCATTTT
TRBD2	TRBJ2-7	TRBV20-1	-	CSASTPGLAGTGEQYF	TGCAGTGCTAGTACGCCGGGACTAGCGGGAACGGGGGAGCAGTACTTC
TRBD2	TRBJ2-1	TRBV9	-	CASSAGPSGTYNEQFF	TGTGCCAGCAGCGCAGGTCCTAGCGGGACCTACAATGAGCAGTTCTTC
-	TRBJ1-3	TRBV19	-	CASSGGGRGPIRRGNTIYF	TGTGCCAGTAGTGGGGGGGGCCGCGGACCTATACGTCGTGGAAACACCATATATTTT
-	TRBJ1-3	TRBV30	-	CASHTPAGVVRGNTIYF	TGTGCCTCCCACACACCGGCGGGCGTAGTGAGAGGAAACACCATATATTTT
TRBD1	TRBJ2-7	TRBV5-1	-	CASSHGQERVQQYF	TGCGCCAGCAGCCACGGACAGGAGAGAGTACAGCAGTACTTC
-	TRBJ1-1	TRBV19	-	CASSTQVVNTEAFF	TGTGCCAGTAGTACCCAGGTAGTGAACACTGAAGCTTTCTTT
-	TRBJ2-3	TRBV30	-	CAWSSGITDTQYF	TGTGCCTGGAGTAGCGGAATAACAGATACGCAGTATTTT